This paragraph covers one T cell receptor beta chain sequence. The data originate from a study of blood T cell repertoires in COVID-19. Original processing methods: Nucleated cell number was recorded as an estimate derived from reference gene primer amplification. Measured with immunoSEQ multiplex PCR; TCRdb has only the in-frame clones, and not every one. The V and J calls and clone size are taken from that table; D and trimming were inferred from the DNA. The top ten hold around 2.9% of the sample, which has roughly 50,000 clones, approximately 83% seen once. The CDR3 length is 11 residues. The source is an elderly woman with acute or convalescent COVID-19. Specimen: peripheral blood. The genes are TRBV12-1 and TRBJ2-1; TRBD1, as called in the table, went unchecked against the DNA. TRBV12-1 is annotated as a pseudogene. CDR3 protein: CASSPDREQFF. The CDR3 DNA is TGTGCCAGCAGTCCCGACAGAGAGCAGTTCTTC.